This note documents a single TCR beta chain sequence. What it binds is unknown. Profiled with immunoSEQ multiplex PCR; TCRdb holds only in-frame clones, not every one. Of 150,000 or so clones listed, 70% to 90% are singletons. This sample was taken from a study of cytotoxic CD8 clonotypes in ibrutinib-treated CLL. Regarding the study as a whole: Clonotypes that were public were uncommon, and they contracted or stayed stable on treatment.

This CDR3 has 14 amino acids. Germline CDR1 reads MNHEY; CDR2 reads SVGAGI. V was pared by 6 bases and J by 0 bases, with 9 bases between. The specimen was PBMCs, collected after 36 months of ibrutinib treatment. The TCR comes from a human donor with chronic lymphocytic leukemia. J is TRBJ2-1 and V is TRBV6-5; D not resolved. In DNA, the CDR3 is TGTGCCAGCAGCAAGTACTCCTCCTACAATGAGCAGTTCTTC. Its translation: CASSKYSSYNEQFF.